This TCR beta chain was sequenced during a study of blood T cell repertoires in COVID-19. This clone was seen more than once but under ten times. Authors' data handling: Estimation of nucleated cell counts relied on the amplification of reference gene primers. Data came from immunoSEQ multiplex PCR; TCRdb stores just in-frame clones and leaves some out. For V, J and clone size, that table is used; D and trimming come from the DNA. This sample has a few hundred thousand clones, with about 88% found just once. This CDR3 comprises 13 residues. The V and J ends lost 3 bases and 11 bases respectively, with 16 bases between them. Germline V lookup: CDR1 MDHEN, CDR2 SYDVKM.

This sequence originates from a woman in her sixties or seventies with active or convalescent COVID-19. Sequencing was done on a sample of peripheral blood. This sequence joins TRBV28 and TRBJ1-1; no firm D call. This CDR3 is CASSFWREGNAFF. CDR3 bases: TGTGCCAGCAGTTTTTGGAGGGAGGGTAACGCTTTCTTT.